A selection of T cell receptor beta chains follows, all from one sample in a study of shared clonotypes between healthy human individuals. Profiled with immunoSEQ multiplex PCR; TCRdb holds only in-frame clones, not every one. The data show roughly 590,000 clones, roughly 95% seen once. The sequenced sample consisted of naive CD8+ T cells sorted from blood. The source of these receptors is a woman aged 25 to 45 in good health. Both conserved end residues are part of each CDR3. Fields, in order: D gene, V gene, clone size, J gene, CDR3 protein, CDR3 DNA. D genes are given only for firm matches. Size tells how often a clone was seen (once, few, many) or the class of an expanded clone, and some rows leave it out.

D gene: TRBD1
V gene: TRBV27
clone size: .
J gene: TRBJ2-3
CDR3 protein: CASSPGTGTPDTQYF
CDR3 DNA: TGTGCCAGCAGTCCCGGGACAGGGACCCCAGATACGCAGTATTTT

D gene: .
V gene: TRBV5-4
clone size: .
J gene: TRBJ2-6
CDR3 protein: CASIHRGQFHSGANVLTF
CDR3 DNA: TGTGCCAGCATCCACCGGGGGCAGTTCCACTCTGGGGCCAACGTCCTGACTTTC

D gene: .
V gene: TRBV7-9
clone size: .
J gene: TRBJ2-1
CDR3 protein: CASSGSETYNEQFF
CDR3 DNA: TGTGCCAGCAGCGGATCAGAAACCTACAATGAGCAGTTCTTC

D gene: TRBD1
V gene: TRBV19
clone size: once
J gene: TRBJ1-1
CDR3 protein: CASSMWTGNTEAFF
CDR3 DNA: TGTGCCAGTAGTATGTGGACAGGGAACACTGAAGCTTTCTTT

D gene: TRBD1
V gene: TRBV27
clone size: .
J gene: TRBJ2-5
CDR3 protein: CASRQGTGETQYF
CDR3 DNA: TGTGCCAGCAGACAAGGGACAGGTGAGACCCAGTACTTC

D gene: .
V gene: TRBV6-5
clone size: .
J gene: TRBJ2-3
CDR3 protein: CASSYYGSTDTQYF
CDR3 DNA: TGTGCCAGCAGTTATTACGGCAGCACAGATACGCAGTATTTT

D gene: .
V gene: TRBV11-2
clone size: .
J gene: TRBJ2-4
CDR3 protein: CASSRGPRNIQYF
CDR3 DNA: TGTGCCAGCAGCAGAGGCCCCCGGAACATTCAGTACTTC

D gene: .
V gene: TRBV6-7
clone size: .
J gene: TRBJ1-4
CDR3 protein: CASRWFVSDGKEKLFF
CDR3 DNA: TGTGCCAGCAGATGGTTTGTTTCCGACGGGAAAGAAAAACTGTTTTTT

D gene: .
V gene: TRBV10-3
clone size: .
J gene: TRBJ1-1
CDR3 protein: CAISESSTPVEAFF
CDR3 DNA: TGTGCCATCAGTGAGTCGAGTACACCGGTTGAAGCTTTCTTT

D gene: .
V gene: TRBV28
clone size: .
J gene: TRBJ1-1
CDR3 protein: CASSLSLGGGEMNTEAFF
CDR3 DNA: TGTGCCAGCAGTTTATCCCTGGGTGGGGGGGAAATGAACACTGAAGCTTTCTTT

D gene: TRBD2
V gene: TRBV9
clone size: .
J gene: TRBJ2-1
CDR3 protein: CASSVGSGSRSYNEQFF
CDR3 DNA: TGTGCCAGCAGCGTCGGAAGCGGGAGCAGATCCTACAATGAGCAGTTCTTC

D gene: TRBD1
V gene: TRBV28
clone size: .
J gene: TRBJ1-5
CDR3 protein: CASSGTGGEGNQPQHF
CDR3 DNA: TGTGCCAGCAGTGGGACAGGGGGAGAGGGCAATCAGCCCCAGCATTTT

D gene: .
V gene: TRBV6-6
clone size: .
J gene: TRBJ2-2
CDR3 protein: CASSSIWGGPTGELFF
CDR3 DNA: TGTGCCAGCAGTAGCATTTGGGGGGGGCCCACCGGGGAGCTGTTTTTT

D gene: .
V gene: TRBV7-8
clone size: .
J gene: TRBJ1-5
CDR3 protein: CASSLVRDSNQPQHF
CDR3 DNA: TGTGCCAGCAGCTTAGTGAGGGACAGCAATCAGCCCCAGCATTTT

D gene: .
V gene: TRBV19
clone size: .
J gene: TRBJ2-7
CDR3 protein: CASSWADLDEQYF
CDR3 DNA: TGTGCCAGTAGTTGGGCAGACTTGGACGAGCAGTACTTC

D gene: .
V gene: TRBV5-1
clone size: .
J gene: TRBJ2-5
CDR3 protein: CASSLWLYQETQYF
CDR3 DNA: TGCGCCAGCAGCTTGTGGCTGTACCAAGAGACCCAGTACTTC

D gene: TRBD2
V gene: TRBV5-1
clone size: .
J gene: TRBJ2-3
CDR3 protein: CASSLRLAKRDTDTQYF
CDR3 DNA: TGCGCCAGCAGCTTGAGACTAGCAAAGAGAGACACAGATACGCAGTATTTT

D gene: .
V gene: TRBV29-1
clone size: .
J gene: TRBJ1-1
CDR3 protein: CSVPGVRGAFF
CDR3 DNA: TGCAGCGTCCCCGGGGTCAGGGGTGCTTTCTTT

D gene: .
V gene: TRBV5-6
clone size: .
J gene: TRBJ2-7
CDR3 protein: CASSLEGLSYEQYF
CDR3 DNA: TGTGCCAGCAGCTTGGAGGGACTCTCCTACGAGCAGTACTTC

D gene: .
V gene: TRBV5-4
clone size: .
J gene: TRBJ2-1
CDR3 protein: CASSLELSGAYNEQFF
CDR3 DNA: TGTGCCAGCAGCTTGGAGTTGAGCGGCGCTTACAATGAGCAGTTCTTC

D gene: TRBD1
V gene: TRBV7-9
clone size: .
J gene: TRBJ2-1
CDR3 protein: CASSLAKGTGVNEQFF
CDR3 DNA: TGTGCCAGCAGCTTAGCGAAAGGGACAGGGGTCAATGAGCAGTTCTTC

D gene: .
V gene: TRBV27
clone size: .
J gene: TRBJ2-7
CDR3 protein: CASALRPTYEQYF
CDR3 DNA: TGTGCCAGCGCCCTGAGGCCAACCTACGAGCAGTACTTC